This T cell receptor beta chain was obtained from a study of blood T cells in healthy people across ages. The V and J ends lost 3 bases and 16 bases respectively, with 12 bases between them. Germline V CDR1 and CDR2: DFQATT, SNEGSKA (reference sequence). The CDR3 totals 10 residues. Alongside a J-beta primer mix, a sample-barcoded 5' primer served in a second PCR lasting about 7 to 12 cycles. TCRdb used MiXCR to reprocess the 5' RACE reads, holding one entry per CDR3 protein. The sample has about 1.1 million distinct CDR3 sequences; roughly two fifths are singletons. Drawing of peripheral blood yielded roughly 9.3 milliliters from each donor. Isolated per sample were at least 6 million PBMCs.

The V gene is TRBV20-1, the J gene TRBJ1-4; D is unclear. This receptor was identified in a man in his late teens or twenties in good health. Sequenced input: blood. The CDR3, as DNA: TGCAGTGCTAGGGAGGGCTCTAGGTTTTTT. Translation gives CSAREGSRFF.